The sequence of this T cell receptor beta chain was determined in a study of blood T cell repertoires in COVID-19. Study in general: There were acute and convalescent COVID-19 samples, and they came from the United States, Italy and Spain. The cDNA or gDNA used as material had been derived from T cells, B-cell-depleted T cells, or PBMCs.

This clone occurred a few times. The V gene's germline CDR1 is MDHEN and CDR2 SYDVKM. The CDR3 length is 14 residues. V lost 8 bases and J lost 2, with 15 bases in between. Per the authors' pipeline: From reference gene primer amplification, estimates of nucleated cell counts were derived. Libraries were prepared by immunoSEQ multiplex PCR; TCRdb keeps only in-frame clonotypes and omits some of them. D and trimming were read from the DNA, whereas the V and J calls and clone size are those reported in that table. The sample has about 230,000 clones; approximately 84% are singletons. The sequencing input was peripheral blood. This sequence was found in an elderly woman with acute or convalescent COVID-19. The rearrangement links TRBV28 to TRBJ2-5; TRBD2 might be the D (5 bases). CDR3 nucleotides: TGTGCCAGCCGGCCTAGCCTCAGACAAGAGACCCAGTACTTC. Its translation: CASRPSLRQETQYF.